The clone carrying this T cell receptor (beta chain) appeared a few times. Its target is not known. This specimen belongs to a study of T cells in Graves' hyperthyroidism and ophthalmopathy. Study-wide findings and caveats: Blood shared most expanded thyroid clonotypes above 0.001.

The CDR3 contains 13 residues. Deletions cut 3 bases from V and 8 bases from J, with 15 bases between. Germline V lookup: CDR1 SGDLS, CDR2 YYNGEE. Authors of the study amplified TCR beta CDR3 regions from RNA transcripts. Using the HTBI primer set, a first-round RT-PCR was run on the TCR CDR3. From the multiplex PCR reads, TCRdb called clonotypes with MiXCR, one entry per CDR3 protein. The sample holds 350,000 or so distinct CDR3 sequences, around a sixth seen once. The chain uses TRBV9 and TRBJ2-7; either TRBD1 or TRBD2 may supply D (5 bases each). The source material was blood. The TCR originated in a woman aged 40 to 50 with Graves' ophthalmopathy. The CDR3 reads CASSARDQLKQYF. The CDR3 bases are TGTGCCAGCAGCGCCCGGGACCAACTCAAGCAGTACTTC.